This T cell receptor (beta chain) was identified during a study of T cell responses to AZD1222 COVID-19 vaccine. Study overall: The analysis combined second doses at about 4 or about 12 weeks.

The method was immunoSEQ multiplex PCR; TCRdb's version includes in-frame clones alone and lacks a portion of them. The table records about 160,000 clones, around 93% of them present only once. CDR3 length: 15 residues. The germline V gene has CDR1 MNHNY and CDR2 SVGAGI (reference sequence). V was trimmed by 6 bases and J by 0 bases, leaving 12 bases between them. This chain joins TRBV6-6 and TRBJ1-3, with D perhaps TRBD1 (6 bases). This clonotype originated in an adult in good health. The material sequenced was peripheral blood, taken on day 0 of AZD1222 vaccination. The CDR3, as DNA: TGTGCCAGCAGCGTCCAGGGGCACTCTGGAAACACCATATATTTT. It yields the protein CASSVQGHSGNTIYF.